This T cell receptor (beta chain) was found in a study of cytotoxic CD8 clonotypes in ibrutinib-treated CLL. This CDR3 has 14 amino acids. Germline V gene sequence: CDR1 SGHAT, CDR2 FQNNGV. V was trimmed by 3 bases and J by 0 bases, leaving 9 bases between them. This clone turned up a few times. The method was immunoSEQ multiplex PCR; TCRdb's version includes in-frame clones alone and lacks a portion of them. The data contain some 35,000 clones, approximately 69% of them singletons. The sample in question was PBMCs, obtained before ibrutinib treatment. V gene TRBV11-2 combines with J gene TRBJ2-7; a weak D match, TRBD1 (6 bases). The clonotype comes from a human donor with chronic lymphocytic leukemia. The CDR3 bases are TGTGCCAGCAGCTTTGCCAGGGGCTCCTACGAGCAGTACTTC. Amino acids: CASSFARGSYEQYF.